This is a list of T cell receptor beta chains from one sample in a study of OX40 agonist ivuxolimab in advanced cancers. The data were produced by immunoSEQ multiplex PCR, yet TCRdb's version contains in-frame clones alone and is incomplete. This table holds 66,000 or so clones, 75% to 90% found once. The source was CD4+ or CD8+ T cells sorted from blood, collected in a trial of the OX40 agonist ivuxolimab. The receptors here all came from an adult with an advanced solid tumor such as melanoma, head and neck, liver or kidney cancer. The CDR3 runs from the conserved cysteine through the conserved F or W. D genes are given only for firm matches. Size is omitted from some rows. Given values are once, few, many or a class for expanded clones.

>TRBD1|.|TRBJ1-1|TRBV4-2
CASSHFDRESPEAFF
TGTGCCAGCAGCCATTTTGACAGGGAATCCCCTGAAGCTTTCTTT
>.|.|TRBJ1-5|TRBV6-6
CASSYRVVVSNQPQHF
TGTGCCAGCAGTTACCGCGTGGTAGTAAGCAATCAGCCCCAGCATTTT
>.|.|TRBJ2-6|TRBV28
CASSLPHLGNVLTF
TGTGCCAGCAGTTTACCCCATTTGGGGAACGTCCTGACTTTC
>.|.|TRBJ2-3|TRBV4-1
CASSPDNTDTQYF
TGCGCCAGCAGCCCAGACAACACAGATACGCAGTATTTT
>.|.|TRBJ1-2|TRBV4-1
CASSQAAPNYGYTF
TGCGCCAGCAGCCAAGCGGCCCCTAACTATGGCTACACCTTC
>.|.|TRBJ2-5|TRBV5-1
CASSPGPKETQYF
TGCGCCAGCAGCCCCGGACCTAAAGAGACCCAGTACTTC
>TRBD2|.|TRBJ2-1|TRBV10-3
CAITPGTSGSSRNEQFF
TGTGCCATCACCCCGGGGACTAGCGGTTCTTCCCGTAATGAGCAGTTCTTC
>.|.|TRBJ2-2|TRBV5-6
CASSLAGQGYTGELFF
TGTGCCAGCAGCTTGGCCGGTCAGGGGTACACCGGGGAGCTGTTTTTT
>TRBD2|.|TRBJ2-2|TRBV18
CASSPTIAGANTGELFF
TGTGCCAGCTCACCAACGATAGCGGGGGCAAACACCGGGGAGCTGTTTTTT
>TRBD2|.|TRBJ2-1|TRBV5-1
CASSLGGTIYNEQFF
TGCGCCAGCAGCTTGGGAGGGACTATCTACAATGAGCAGTTCTTC
>TRBD1|.|TRBJ1-5|TRBV19
CASSIPLYRGANQPQHF
TGTGCCAGTAGTATACCATTATACAGGGGGGCGAATCAGCCCCAGCATTTT
>TRBD1|few|TRBJ2-5|TRBV27
CASSLSTGKGGETQYF
TGTGCCAGCAGTTTATCGACAGGGAAGGGTGGGGAGACCCAGTACTTC
>.|.|TRBJ2-3|TRBV15
CATSREWTTDTQYF
TGTGCCACCAGCAGAGAATGGACCACAGATACGCAGTATTTT
>.|.|TRBJ1-5|TRBV7-9
CASSRDTNSNQPQHF
TGTGCCAGCAGCCGCGACACGAACAGCAATCAGCCCCAGCATTTT
>TRBD1|.|TRBJ2-5|TRBV30
CAVTGAWETQYF
TGTGCCGTAACAGGGGCGTGGGAGACCCAGTACTTC
>.|.|TRBJ2-3|TRBV30
CAWSAGTDTQYF
TGTGCCTGGAGTGCGGGAACAGATACGCAGTATTTT
>.|.|TRBJ1-2|TRBV5-6
CASSLFQKVGGYTF
TGTGCCAGCAGCTTGTTCCAAAAGGTGGGAGGCTACACCTTC
>.|once|TRBJ1-1|TRBV7-2
CASSLRENTEAFF
TGTGCCAGCAGCTTAAGAGAAAACACTGAAGCTTTCTTT
>.|.|TRBJ1-2|TRBV5-6
CATRTTGGSYGYTF
TGTGCCACCCGTACGACTGGGGGCAGCTATGGCTACACCTTC
>TRBD1|.|TRBJ1-1|TRBV9
CASSPRQGRDTEAFF
TGTGCCAGCAGCCCGCGACAGGGTAGGGACACTGAAGCTTTCTTT
>TRBD1|.|TRBJ2-7|TRBV18
CASSQDRASYEQYF
TGTGCCAGCTCACAGGACAGGGCCTCCTACGAGCAGTACTTC
>.|.|TRBJ2-7|TRBV7-9
CASSFQLGVYEQYF
TGTGCCAGCAGCTTTCAGCTCGGGGTCTACGAGCAGTACTTC
>.|.|TRBJ1-2|TRBV19
CASSISVVYGYTF
TGTGCCAGTAGTATAAGCGTAGTCTATGGCTACACCTTC
>.|.|TRBJ2-7|TRBV19
CASSIVPGGEQYF
TGTGCCAGTAGTATAGTTCCCGGCGGGGAGCAGTACTTC
>TRBD2|.|TRBJ2-7|TRBV5-6
CASSLSMASGLPYEQYF
TGTGCCAGCAGCTTGTCTATGGCTAGCGGGCTCCCCTACGAGCAGTACTTC